This is a list of T cell receptor beta chains from one sample in a study of T cell repertoires in cytomegalovirus infection. MiXCR was run by TCRdb on the reads, yielding one entry per CDR3 protein. Of roughly 700,000 distinct CDR3 sequences listed, around 32% were seen once; the top ten hold 15% to 20%. Antigens for these TCRs are unknown. The sample consisted of cultured PBMCs, taken from culture after CMV antigen stimulation. These receptors were obtained from a human donor in good health (CMV status not recorded). Some clones in this sample may be carry-over from other donors' samples. Both conserved end residues are part of each CDR3. The D gene is left open where the match is weak. Part of the rows lack a size; the others show once, few, many or a class for expanded clones.

few | . | TRBJ1-6 | TRBV7-2 | CASSLAQDHPLHF | TGTGCCAGCAGCTTAGCACAGGATCATCCCCTCCACTTT
. | . | TRBJ2-7 | TRBV6-8 | CASSLPDLDEQYF | TGTGCCAGCAGTTTACCGGATCTCGACGAGCAGTACTTC
. | TRBD1 | TRBJ1-1 | TRBV7-2 | CASSLQGGAEAFF | TGTGCCAGCAGCTTACAGGGGGGGGCTGAAGCTTTCTTT
few | TRBD1 | TRBJ1-1 | TRBV28 | CASSLADRDGGKAFF | TGTGCCAGCAGTTTAGCGGACAGGGACGGCGGAAAAGCTTTCTTT
many | TRBD2 | TRBJ2-1 | TRBV7-2 | CASSFGLASTNEQFF | TGTGCCAGCAGCTTTGGACTAGCCTCGACCAATGAGCAGTTCTTC
. | . | TRBJ2-3 | TRBV12-3/TRBV12-4 | CASSPPSAVNTDTQYF | TGTGCCAGCAGTCCCCCCTCAGCGGTGAACACAGATACGCAGTATTTT
. | TRBD2 | TRBJ2-3 | TRBV7-2 | CASSLRGGGGTDTQYF | TGTGCCAGCAGCCTGCGGGGGGGCGGAGGCACAGATACGCAGTATTTT
. | . | TRBJ2-1 | TRBV23-1 | CASSQPATSVYEQFF | TGCGCCAGCAGTCAACCCGCGACTAGTGTATATGAGCAGTTCTTC
. | TRBD2 | TRBJ2-7 | TRBV20-1 | CSAIAGVTSEQYF | TGCAGTGCTATAGCGGGGGTAACGAGCGAGCAGTACTTC
few | TRBD2 | TRBJ2-1 | TRBV24-1 | CATRGGAGNEQFF | TGTGCCACCCGCGGGGGGGCGGGGAATGAGCAGTTCTTC
. | . | TRBJ2-1 | TRBV7-9 | CASSLERLAEQFF | TGTGCCAGCAGCTTAGAGAGGCTAGCGGAGCAGTTCTTC
. | . | TRBJ1-1 | TRBV29-1 | CSVQGRMNTEAFF | TGCAGCGTCCAGGGACGGATGAACACTGAAGCTTTCTTT
. | . | TRBJ1-6 | TRBV6-5 | CASSYPIPYSPLHF | TGTGCCAGCAGTTACCCCATTCCCTATTCACCCCTCCACTTT
few | . | TRBJ2-4 | TRBV12-3/TRBV12-4 | CASGWGGGGENIQYF | TGTGCCAGCGGCTGGGGAGGGGGGGGCGAGAACATTCAGTACTTC
. | TRBD1 | TRBJ1-1 | TRBV6-1 | CASRPHADRGSVTEAFF | TGTGCCAGCAGGCCCCACGCGGACAGGGGATCGGTAACTGAAGCTTTCTTT
. | . | TRBJ1-6 | TRBV7-9 | CASSFKETYNSPLHF | TGTGCCAGCAGCTTTAAGGAGACCTATAATTCACCCCTCCACTTT
many | . | TRBJ1-5 | TRBV7-2 | CASSLGPGMGNQPQHF | TGTGCCAGCAGCTTAGGCCCGGGAATGGGCAATCAGCCCCAGCATTTT
. | TRBD1 | TRBJ2-7 | TRBV7-2 | CASIATGPGEQYF | TGTGCCAGCATAGCGACAGGGCCCGGGGAGCAGTACTTC
many | TRBD2 | TRBJ2-5 | TRBV7-2 | CASSHSGGAQETQYF | TGTGCCAGCAGCCACTCGGGGGGGGCTCAAGAGACCCAGTACTTC
once | TRBD2 | TRBJ2-3 | TRBV7-2 | CASSYFALAGASTDTQYF | TGTGCCAGCAGCTATTTCGCCCTAGCGGGAGCTAGCACAGATACGCAGTATTTT
once | . | TRBJ1-5 | TRBV12-3/TRBV12-4 | CASRHSTGFGQPQHF | TGTGCCAGCAGGCATAGTACAGGGTTCGGTCAGCCCCAGCATTTT
. | TRBD2 | TRBJ2-7 | TRBV7-2 | CASSVGRESSKQYF | TGTGCCAGCAGCGTAGGGCGGGAGTCTTCCAAGCAGTACTTC
. | . | TRBJ2-1 | TRBV20-1 | CSARDFNEQFF | TGCAGTGCTAGAGATTTCAATGAGCAGTTCTTC
few | . | TRBJ1-2 | TRBV7-2 | CASRPPMDYGYTF | TGTGCCAGCAGGCCACCAATGGACTATGGCTACACCTTC
many | . | TRBJ1-2 | TRBV7-2 | CASSLGATANYGYTF | TGTGCCAGCAGCTTAGGAGCGACCGCAAACTATGGCTACACCTTC
. | . | TRBJ2-3 | TRBV20-1 | CSARSPVSTDTQYF | TGCAGTGCTAGATCACCAGTGAGCACAGATACGCAGTATTTT
. | . | TRBJ2-1 | TRBV24-1 | CATSDPLDTAYNEQFF | TGTGCCACCAGTGATCCCCTTGACACCGCCTACAATGAGCAGTTCTTC
few | TRBD2 | TRBJ2-3 | TRBV6-1 | CASSEASSGRNTQYF | TGTGCCAGCAGTGAAGCGTCTAGCGGGAGAAATACGCAGTATTTT
. | . | TRBJ1-1 | TRBV5-5 | CASSLLQLNTEAFF | TGTGCCAGCAGCTTGCTCCAGCTCAACACTGAAGCTTTCTTT
. | . | TRBJ1-1 | TRBV6-2/TRBV6-3 | CASSYGRVEAFF | TGTGCCAGCAGTTACGGCAGGGTTGAAGCTTTCTTT
many | TRBD1 | TRBJ1-2 | TRBV7-2 | CASSLSGQQDYGYTF | TGTGCCAGCAGCTTATCGGGACAGCAAGACTATGGCTACACCTTC
. | . | TRBJ1-2 | TRBV19 | CASSVGARYYGYTF | TGTGCCAGTAGTGTAGGAGCCCGGTACTATGGCTACACCTTC
few | TRBD2 | TRBJ2-1 | TRBV7-9 | CASSPPGGPGNEQFF | TGTGCCAGCAGCCCCCCGGGGGGGCCAGGAAATGAGCAGTTCTTC
once | TRBD1 | TRBJ1-2 | TRBV19 | CASSPRQGRDGYTF | TGTGCCAGTAGTCCCCGACAGGGGCGGGATGGCTACACCTTC
. | . | TRBJ1-1 | TRBV6-1 | CASSAQGGRYTEAFF | TGTGCCAGCAGCGCCCAAGGGGGAAGGTATACTGAAGCTTTCTTT
few | TRBD2 | TRBJ2-1 | TRBV12-5 | CASGLVLSGRTNEQFF | TGTGCTAGTGGTTTGGTACTCAGCGGGAGGACTAATGAGCAGTTCTTC
. | . | TRBJ1-6 | TRBV20-1 | CSARDVNSPLHF | TGCAGTGCCAGGGACGTTAATTCACCCCTCCACTTT
few | TRBD2 | TRBJ2-7 | TRBV7-8 | CASSVPGLAGVGYEQYF | TGTGCCAGCAGCGTACCGGGACTAGCGGGAGTGGGGTACGAGCAGTACTTC
few | . | TRBJ1-4 | TRBV20-1 | CSARDSIYRFNEKLFF | TGCAGTGCTAGGGACTCGATATATCGGTTTAATGAAAAACTGTTTTTT
few | . | TRBJ2-3 | TRBV24-1 | CATSDLQWGTDTQYF | TGTGCCACCAGTGATTTGCAATGGGGGACAGATACGCAGTATTTT
few | . | TRBJ1-5 | TRBV6-1 | CASSEALGGRLDEQPQHF | TGTGCCAGCAGTGAAGCGTTGGGGGGGCGCTTAGATGAACAGCCCCAGCATTTT
many | TRBD1 | TRBJ2-1 | TRBV7-8 | CASRTWTGVHNEQFF | TGTGCCAGCAGGACCTGGACAGGGGTCCACAATGAGCAGTTCTTC
. | . | TRBJ1-6 | TRBV19 | CASRYVRGSLPNSPLHF | TGTGCCAGTAGATACGTTCGGGGGAGCCTACCTAATTCACCCCTCCACTTT
once | . | TRBJ2-6 | TRBV5-6 | CASSPTGYVLTF | TGTGCCAGCAGCCCGACGGGCTACGTCCTGACTTTC